This T cell receptor beta chain originates from a study of T cell repertoires in cytomegalovirus infection. About the study: Carrying CMV and the relevant HLA type showed in public TCR beta signatures.

One entry per CDR3 protein, called by TCRdb with MiXCR from the reads. The profile covers over 150,000 distinct CDR3 sequences, with roughly 15% appearing a single time and 20% to 25% taken by the ten largest. This CDR3 comprises 11 residues. The germline gives CDR1 DFQATT, CDR2 SNEGSKA (reference sequence). Trimming pared 0 bases from V and 8 bases from J, leaving 4 bases between. This TCR was recovered from a human donor in good health (CMV status not recorded). Some clones in this sample may be carry-over from other donors' samples. Input material: CD8+ T cells from PBMCs. This chain joins TRBV20-1 and TRBJ1-4; D gene uncertain. DNA for the CDR3: TGCAGTGCTAGAGATCTCGAAAAACTGTTTTTT. This codes for CSARDLEKLFF.